The 10 T cell receptor beta chains given below trace back to one sample, sequenced in a study of blood T cells in healthy people across ages (dated by TCRdb to between 2015 and 2017). The library was obtained by 5' RACE. Instrument used: Illumina HiSeq 2500. The second PCR ran for about 7 to 11 cycles and used a J-beta primer mix along with a sample-barcoded 5' primer. TCRdb took the public reads, trimmed them with fastp at Q25, ran MiXCR for clone calling and kept in-frame beta chains. One record per CDR3 amino acid sequence lists the most common genes and DNA. In all, the sample holds hundreds of thousands of distinct CDR3 sequences, and roughly 34% of those were seen once. The ten largest clones take up roughly 13% of the sample. Sequenced sample: blood. These receptors were collected from a man aged 18-30 years in good health.

The table lists this clonotype with many counts. The V call is TRBV12-3 or TRBV12-4, the J call TRBJ1-4; 8 bases align to TRBD1. The CDR3 sequence is 16 residues long. Losses at the gene ends were 4 bases for V and 9 bases for J; bases not matched to a gene: 13. The CDR3 DNA reads TGTGCCAGCAGTTCACACCTCGACAGGGGTTTGAAAAAACTGTTTTTT. Amino acid sequence: CASSSHLDRGLKKLFF.

This clonotype was observed at least ten times. The V call is TRBV4-2, the J call TRBJ2-1, with 10 bases identical to TRBD2. The CDR3 has 18 residues. V lost 0 bases, J lost 8 bases, and 13 bases stayed unmatched. Germline CDR1 LGHNA, CDR2 YNFKEQ. The CDR3 reads CASSQEKGLAGAGDEQFF. CDR3 nucleotide sequence: TGTGCCAGCAGCCAAGAGAAAGGCCTAGCGGGGGCCGGGGATGAGCAGTTCTTC.

The chain links TRBV12-3 or TRBV12-4 to TRBJ2-1; 13 bases align to TRBD2. The J call may be mistaken, given a closer DNA end match to TRBJ2-7. CDR3 length: 20 amino acids. The CDR3 region is CASSPAGLAGRVSSYNEQYF. The CDR3 DNA reads TGTGCCAGCAGTCCGGCGGGACTAGCGGGAAGGGTTAGCTCCTACAATGAGCAGTACTTC.

This chain links TRBV7-9 with TRBJ2-3; D is undetermined. The germline V and J ends were trimmed by 5 bases and 6 bases, with 15 bases remaining between them. Germline values: CDR1 SEHNR, CDR2 FQNEAQ (reference sequence). CDR3 length: 14 residues. In DNA form, the CDR3 reads TGTGCCAGCAGCCCACGGACCGAGATGGATACGCAGTATTTT. The encoded protein is CASSPRTEMDTQYF.

The chain combines TRBV30 with TRBJ2-3; TRBD1 agrees at 8 bases. The CDR3 contains 13 residues. Germline-derived CDR1 and CDR2 are GTSNPN and SVGIG (reference sequence). V lost 5 bases, J lost 2 bases, and 3 bases stayed unmatched. The CDR3 spells CAWGTGSTDTQYF. Here the CDR3 DNA reads TGTGCCTGGGGGACAGGCTCCACAGATACGCAGTATTTT.

This chain uses TRBV11-2 with TRBJ2-3, with 8 bases identical to TRBD2. This CDR3 region has 16 residues. Germline CDR1 reads SGHAT; CDR2 reads FQNNGV. V was clipped by 5 bases and J by 2 bases; unmatched bases: 9. CDR3 nucleotides: TGTGCCAGCAGCCCGCGGCGGGGGGCCATCACAGATACGCAGTATTTT. It specifies CASSPRRGAITDTQYF.

This clonotype was seen more than once but under ten times. The chain links TRBV27 to TRBJ2-1, with D perhaps being TRBD1 or TRBD2 (5 bases each). This CDR3 comprises 16 residues. V was shortened by 3 bases and J by 1 base, with 13 bases between the two germline ends. Germline V lookup: CDR1 MNHEY, CDR2 SMNVEV (reference sequence). CDR3 sequence reads: CASSFGGRGSYNEQFF. DNA for the CDR3: TGTGCCAGCAGTTTTGGGGGTAGAGGGTCCTACAATGAGCAGTTCTTC.

This clonotype appeared a few times. A read error may explain this, as a much larger clone is one base away. The genes are TRBV5-1 and TRBJ2-5; possibly TRBD1 for D (5 bases). The CDR3 has 14 residues. CDR1 is SGHRS and CDR2 is YFSETQ in the germline V gene. In DNA, the CDR3 is TGCGCCAACAGCTTGAGGACATCCCAAGAGACCCAGTACTTC. Its translation is CANSLRTSQETQYF. The whole variable domain, filled in from reference TRBV5-1 and TRBJ2-5, reads KAGVTQTPRYLIKTRGQQVTLSCSPISGHRSVSWYQQTPGQGLQFLFEYFSETQRNKGNFPGRFSGRQFSNSRSEMNVSTLELGDSALYLCANSLRTSQETQYFGPGTRLLVL.

As for this clonotype: At one of its ends the junction is not consistent with the germline gene, which may arise from a read error. The CDR3 nucleotides read TGCGCCAGCAGTCAAGGGGAGCGGGACCCCTACAATGAGCAGTTCTTC. It specifies CASSQGERDPYNEQFF. The chain has TRBV4-3 and TRBJ2-1, with 7 bases that match TRBD2. Germline lookup yields CDR1 LGHNA and CDR2 YSLEER. The CDR3 covers 16 residues.

This clonotype turned up a few times. This rearrangement joins TRBV5-6 to TRBJ1-2, with a tentative D call TRBD1 (6 bases). The ends were cut back, 4 bases at V and 4 bases at J, with 11 bases in the middle. The CDR3 length is 13 residues. Germline CDR1 and CDR2: SGHDT and YYEEEE. As DNA, the CDR3 is TGTGCCAGCAGCGCTGCCAGGGGCTATGGCTACACCTTC. Its translation is CASSAARGYGYTF.